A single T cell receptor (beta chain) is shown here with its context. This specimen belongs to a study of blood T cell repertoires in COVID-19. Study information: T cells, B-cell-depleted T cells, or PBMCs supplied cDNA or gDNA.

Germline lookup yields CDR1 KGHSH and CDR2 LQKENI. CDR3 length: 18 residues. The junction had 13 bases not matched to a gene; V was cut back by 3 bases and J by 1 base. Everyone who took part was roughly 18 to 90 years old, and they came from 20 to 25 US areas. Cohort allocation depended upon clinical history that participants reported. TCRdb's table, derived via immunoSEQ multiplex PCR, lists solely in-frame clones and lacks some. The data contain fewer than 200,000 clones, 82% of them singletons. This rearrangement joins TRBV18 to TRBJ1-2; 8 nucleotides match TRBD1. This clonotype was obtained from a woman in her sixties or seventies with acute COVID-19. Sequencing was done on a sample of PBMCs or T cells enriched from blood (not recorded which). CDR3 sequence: CASSPRPGQESYNYGYTF. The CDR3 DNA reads TGTGCCAGCTCACCGAGACCGGGACAGGAGTCCTATAACTATGGCTACACCTTC.